In its sample, the clone carrying this T cell receptor (beta chain) was seen a few times. Antigen unknown. CDR1 and CDR2 from the germline V gene are MNHEY and SVGAGI. The CDR3 length is 13 residues. J gave up 5 bases and V 7 bases, and 1 base lay outside the gene matches. This record comes from a study of beta chain features in type 1 diabetes. Whole-study findings and limits: Type 1 diabetes patients showed a moderate but significant shortening of TCRB CDR3s in all four CD4+ subsets.

Averaging about 100 mL, one heparinised blood draw was given by each donor. Sequenced material consisted of expressed TCRB transcripts (all of the isolated RNA was reverse transcribed). Assay used: immunoSEQ multiplex PCR; TCRdb lists only in-frame clones, some missing. Here the sample spans around 690,000 clones, around 12% being singletons. This TCR derives from a young man with type 1 diabetes. The chain uses TRBV6-5 and TRBJ1-6, with 8 positions matching TRBD1. Input material: naive CD4+ T cells from blood. CDR3 sequence (DNA): TGTGCCAGCAAGGACAGGGATAATTCACCCCTCCACTTT. Residues: CASKDRDNSPLHF.